A selection of T cell receptor beta chains follows, all from one sample in a study of T-cell reconstitution after alpha-beta-depleted transplantation in children. In TCRdb, the PCR reads were re-called with MiXCR into one record per CDR3 protein. This table has roughly 200,000 distinct CDR3 sequences, about 8.7% appearing once. The starting material was PBMCs, mostly from graft donor cells, obtained 360 days after TCRalphabeta/CD19-depleted stem cell transplant. These receptors were collected from a male patient aged 2-15 years who had a stem cell transplant for acute myeloid leukemia, so the T cells may come from the graft donor. The CDR3 runs from the conserved cysteine through the conserved F or W. A D gene is named only where the DNA matches it firmly. Not every row has a clone size; where given, it reads once, few, many or a size class.

J gene,clone size,V gene,D gene,CDR3 DNA,CDR3 protein
TRBJ2-2,many,TRBV10-3,TRBD1,TGTGCCACGACGGGACAGGGTCACACCGGGGAGCTGTTTTTT,CATTGQGHTGELFF
TRBJ2-5,few,TRBV13,-,TGTGCCAGCAGTGGTGTACAGGGAGATAGTAGAGGAGAGACCCAGTACTTC,CASSGVQGDSRGETQYF
TRBJ1-3,many,TRBV29-1,TRBD1,TGCAGCGTTTTAACAGGGGGCTGGGACACCATATATTTT,CSVLTGGWDTIYF
TRBJ2-5,many,TRBV5-1,-,TGCGCCAGCAGCCCTCTTGAGGATGTGTCCCAGTACTTC,CASSPLEDVSQYF
TRBJ2-7,few,TRBV6-1,-,TGTGCCAGCAGTCCTCACCGAACCGGGCCTCAGACGTTTCACGAGCAGTACTTC,CASSPHRTGPQTFHEQYF
TRBJ2-1,few,TRBV5-6,-,TGTGCCAGCAGCTTGGTCAGGGGCGCGAATGGGCAGTTCTTC,CASSLVRGANGQFF
TRBJ1-6,-,TRBV5-1,-,TGCGCCAGCAGCCCCGGACGAATCGTCGTTAATTCACCCCTCCACTTT,CASSPGRIVVNSPLHF
TRBJ2-7,many,TRBV12-3/TRBV12-4,-,TGTGCCAGCAGTTTTAGGCTTTACGAGCAGTACTTC,CASSFRLYEQYF
TRBJ1-1,-,TRBV5-1,TRBD1,TGCGCCAGCCGACCAGGACAGGTGAACACTGAAGCTTTCTTT,CASRPGQVNTEAFF
TRBJ2-5,few,TRBV20-1,TRBD2,TGCAGTGCCACCGGGACTAGCGAGCCCCAAGAGACCCAGTACTTC,CSATGTSEPQETQYF
TRBJ1-6,few,TRBV12-3/TRBV12-4,TRBD1,TGTGCCAGTAGCCCGACAGGGGACTATAATTCACCCCTCCACTTT,CASSPTGDYNSPLHF
TRBJ2-1,many,TRBV12-3/TRBV12-4,-,TGTGCCAGCAGTTTAAGAAAGGACAATGAGCAGTTCTTC,CASSLRKDNEQFF
TRBJ1-5,few,TRBV18,-,TGTGCCAGCTCACGAGGCTTTAGCAATCAGCCCCAGCATTTT,CASSRGFSNQPQHF
TRBJ2-1,-,TRBV7-3,TRBD2,TGTGCCAGCAGCTCGATTCTAGCGGGAGCCTACAATGAGCAGTTCTTC,CASSSILAGAYNEQFF